This T cell receptor (beta chain) was observed in a study of blood T cell repertoires in COVID-19. Study information: In each case, the material was cDNA or gDNA derived from T cells, B-cell-depleted T cells, or PBMCs.

Germline trimming cut 2 bases from V and 5 bases from J; bases unmatched to any gene: 12. The CDR3 extends over 16 amino acids. Germline V lookup: CDR1 MNHEY, CDR2 SVGEGT. Only in-frame clones appear in the TCRdb table, and some are missing; sequencing was by immunoSEQ multiplex PCR. The sample contains fewer than 300,000 clones, more than 65% of which appear only once. This sequence was found in a woman aged 18 to 35 with acute or convalescent COVID-19. Sequencing input: peripheral blood. V gene TRBV6-2 or TRBV6-3 combines with J gene TRBJ2-7; 7 positions match TRBD2. In nucleotides, the CDR3 is TGTGCCAGCAGTTACAAGTGGCTAGCGGACGAAGACGAGCAGTACTTC. Translation: CASSYKWLADEDEQYF.